The TCR beta chain described here comes from a study of T cells in Graves' hyperthyroidism and ophthalmopathy. RNA transcripts served as the template for amplifying TCR beta CDR3 regions. First-round RT-PCR with HTBI primers amplified the TCR CDR3 region. TCRdb recomputed calls from the multiplex PCR reads with MiXCR, one row per CDR3 protein. The sample gives nearly 250,000 distinct CDR3 sequences, almost 25% of which show up once; around 32% is in the top ten. Study findings and constraints: Most expanded thyroid clonotypes above 0.001 also appeared in blood. Ophthalmopathy was separated from stable hyperthyroidism by a 13 V-J model.

Per the germline V gene, CDR1 is MNHNS and CDR2 is SASEGT. The CDR3 contains 15 residues. Trimming left V 3 bases short and J 1 base short, with 10 bases between. With respect to this clonotype: Its antigen is unidentified.

The chain recombines TRBV6-1 with TRBJ1-5, with D tentatively TRBD1 (6 bases). Sequencing used blood. This clonotype originated in a woman aged 40 to 50 with Graves' ophthalmopathy. CDR3 coding DNA: TGTGCCAGCAGTGAGGTACAGGGAAGCAATCAGCCCCAGCATTTT. Amino acid sequence: CASSEVQGSNQPQHF.